These 18 T cell receptor beta chains were all obtained from the same sample, sequenced in a study of cytomegalovirus exposure and HLA in healthy donors. Primers: 60 Vbeta forward and 13 Jbeta reverse. Profiled with immunoSEQ multiplex PCR; TCRdb holds only in-frame clones, not every one. The sample shows 85,000 to 100,000 clones, more than 75% of them seen only once. Sequencing was done on a sample of PBMCs. These receptors all stem from a man aged 25 to 45 in good health and CMV-seropositive.

The V call is TRBV10-3, the J call TRBJ2-1; 7 bases agree with TRBD1. Trimming took 3 bases from V and 11 from J; bases not matched to a gene: 10. The V gene's germline CDR1 is ENHRY and CDR2 SYGVKD. The CDR3 runs to 14 residues. CDR3 in DNA: TGTGCCATCAGTGACGACAGGGATGGGCCCCAGCAGTTCTTC. Protein: CAISDDRDGPQQFF.

The chain joins TRBV28 to TRBJ2-1, with 10 positions matching TRBD2. This CDR3 spans 15 amino acids. V lost 9 bases and J lost 7; bases outside the gene matches: 12. Germline CDR1 reads MDHEN; CDR2 reads SYDVKM. DNA for the CDR3: TGTGCCAGTATAGCCACTAGCGGGACGGTTAATGAGCAGTTCTTC. Translated: CASIATSGTVNEQFF.

V and J are TRBV5-1 and TRBJ2-1; 8 bases fit TRBD1. Trimming at V came to 0 bases and at J to 8 bases, leaving 7 bases not matched to a gene. Germline CDR1 is SGHRS and CDR2 is YFSETQ. This CDR3 spans 15 amino acids. The chain's CDR3 is CASSLVPPGQDEQFF. The DNA of the CDR3 is TGCGCCAGCAGCTTGGTCCCCCCGGGACAGGATGAGCAGTTCTTC.

The CDR3 loop reads CASKITGLAIYEQYF. Written as DNA, the CDR3 is TGTGCCAGCAAGATTACGGGACTAGCAATCTACGAGCAGTACTTC. The genes are TRBV27 and TRBJ2-7; 9 bases are shared with TRBD2. The CDR3 sequence is 15 residues long. Germline V gene data show CDR1 as MNHEY and CDR2 as SMNVEV (reference sequence). V gave up 7 bases and J gave up 3 bases; unmatched junction bases: 10.

The chain is built from TRBV10-2 and TRBJ1-5, with 7 nucleotides matching TRBD1. V shed 2 bases, J shed 5 bases, and the junction held 6 bases outside the gene matches. The CDR3 contains 15 residues. In germline, CDR1 is WSHSY, CDR2 SAAADI. CDR3 residues: CASSEGLGGDQPQHF. The CDR3 nucleotides read TGCGCCAGCAGTGAGGGGTTAGGGGGCGATCAGCCCCAGCATTTT.

This rearrangement joins TRBV29-1 to TRBJ2-5; 12 bases are a match to TRBD2. This CDR3 is built from 14 residues. Germline loops: CDR1 SQVTM, CDR2 ANQGSEA. Trimming took 4 bases from V and 4 from J; bases not matched to a gene: 4. This CDR3 reads CSVGLAGVGETQYF. The CDR3 coding sequence is TGCAGCGTTGGACTAGCGGGAGTAGGAGAGACCCAGTACTTC.

This clone appeared once. The V gene is TRBV6-4, the J gene TRBJ1-2, with 7 positions matching TRBD1. With 10 bases clipped from V and 1 base from J, the junction kept 9 bases outside the gene matches. CDR3 length equals 14 residues. Per the germline V gene, CDR1 is MRHNA and CDR2 is SNTAGT. The CDR3 is CATEDRKNNYGYTF. The CDR3 nucleotides are TGTGCCACCGAGGACAGGAAAAATAACTATGGCTACACCTTC.

This chain connects TRBV27 to TRBJ1-5; 9 bases line up with TRBD1. Per the germline V gene, CDR1 is MNHEY and CDR2 is SMNVEV (reference sequence). This CDR3 contains 12 residues. V was clipped by 7 bases and J by 8 bases; unmatched bases: 3. Here the CDR3 DNA reads TGTGCCAGCAAGACAGGGGGGAAGCCCCAGCATTTT. As protein: CASKTGGKPQHF.

This clone was seen once. V gene TRBV27 combines with J gene TRBJ2-6; D gene uncertain. V lost 4 bases and J lost 4, with 8 bases in between. The germline CDR1 and CDR2 sequences are MNHEY and SMNVEV (reference sequence). The CDR3 sequence is 14 residues long. The CDR3 nucleotides read TGTGCCAGCAGTTCCCGAGGAGGGGCCAACGTCCTGACTTTC. It translates to CASSSRGGANVLTF.

This clone was seen once. The chain recombines TRBV28 with TRBJ1-5; D ambiguous. Germline CDR1 is MDHEN and CDR2 is SYDVKM. The germline V and J ends were trimmed by 3 bases and 0 bases, with 3 bases remaining between them. CDR3 length: 13 amino acids. CDR3 in DNA: TGTGCCAGCAGTTTTATTAGCAATCAGCCCCAGCATTTT. It codes for CASSFISNQPQHF.

The V call is TRBV13, the J call TRBJ2-4; tentatively, D is TRBD1 (6 bases). Germline V gene data show CDR1 as PRHDT and CDR2 as FYEKMQ (reference sequence). Trimming left V 11 bases short and J 0 bases short, with 14 bases between. This CDR3 region has 14 residues. CDR3 DNA sequence: TGTGCCTGCTTAGGACAGTTAGCCAAAAACATTCAGTACTTC. It codes for CACLGQLAKNIQYF.

The V and J genes are TRBV6-6 and TRBJ2-3; 12 nucleotides line up with TRBD2. CDR1 is MNHNY and CDR2 is SVGAGI in the germline V gene (reference sequence). V gave up 5 bases and J gave up 0 bases; unmatched junction bases: 3. The CDR3 runs to 16 residues. The CDR3 region is CASSQGTSGSTDTQYF. CDR3 nucleotide sequence: TGTGCCAGCAGTCAAGGGACTAGCGGGAGCACAGATACGCAGTATTTT.

The chain has TRBV28 and TRBJ2-7; possible D gene TRBD2, 6 bases. The CDR3 length is 13 residues. The V end was cut by 6 bases, the J end by 3 bases, with 12 bases between. Germline CDR1 and CDR2: MDHEN and SYDVKM. The CDR3, as DNA: TGTGCCAGCAGCGGGGGACCGCTCTACGAGCAGTACTTC. Residues: CASSGGPLYEQYF.

The genes are TRBV4-1 and TRBJ2-2; possibly TRBD2 for D (6 bases). Trimming removed 3 bases from V and 2 bases from J, with 7 bases in between. Germline values: CDR1 MGHRA, CDR2 YSYEKL. The CDR3 contains 14 residues. The CDR3 nucleotides read TGCGCCAGCAGCCAGGACTATAACACCGGGGAGCTGTTTTTT. Its translation: CASSQDYNTGELFF.

The rearrangement links TRBV13 to TRBJ1-2; 8 positions agree with TRBD1. V lost 0 bases and J lost 4; bases outside the gene matches: 4. Germline CDR1 reads PRHDT; CDR2 reads FYEKMQ (reference sequence). CDR3 size: 15 residues. The chain's CDR3 is CASSLGTGAGYGYTF. CDR3 DNA: TGTGCCAGCAGCTTAGGGACAGGGGCGGGCTATGGCTACACCTTC.

This clone was seen more than once but under ten times. The CDR3 sequence is CASSQVGKSVGQNYGYTF. The CDR3 DNA sequence: TGCGCCAGCAGCCAAGTGGGGAAGTCTGTTGGACAGAACTATGGCTACACCTTC. The chain links TRBV4-1 to TRBJ1-2; a possible D gene is TRBD1 (6 bases). The V and J ends lost 1 base and 2 bases respectively, with 20 bases between them. CDR1 and CDR2 from the germline V gene are MGHRA and YSYEKL. This CDR3 comprises 18 residues.

This sequence joins TRBV6-1 and TRBJ2-2; 11 bases are shared with TRBD1. V shed 6 bases, J shed 3 bases, and the junction held 3 bases outside the gene matches. The CDR3 contains 15 residues. CDR1 is MNHNS, CDR2 SASEGT, per germline. The CDR3 loop reads CASSGTGGDTGELFF. DNA for the CDR3: TGTGCCAGCAGCGGGACAGGGGGGGACACCGGGGAGCTGTTTTTT.

The V call is TRBV15, the J call TRBJ1-5; D possibly corresponds to TRBD1 (6 bases). V was trimmed by 3 bases and J by 15 bases, leaving 18 bases between them. There are 13 residues in the CDR3. CDR1 LNHNV and CDR2 YYDKDF come from the germline V gene (reference sequence). The CDR3 reads CATSSPQGRDLHF. The DNA of the CDR3 is TGTGCCACCAGCAGCCCCCAGGGGAGGGATTTGCATTTT.